This T cell receptor (beta chain) was documented in a study of blood T cell repertoires in COVID-19. As for the study in general: Researchers got acute and convalescent COVID-19 samples from the United States, Italy and Spain. Nucleic acid was either cDNA or gDNA, and it came from T cells, B-cell-depleted T cells, or PBMCs.

Clones were sequenced by immunoSEQ multiplex PCR, and TCRdb holds only the in-frame ones, with some missing. The sample lists over 40,000 clones; approximately 90% were seen once. This CDR3 comprises 15 residues. The germline gives CDR1 SGHTA, CDR2 FQGNSA. J lost 4 bases, V lost 6 bases, and 8 bases had no gene match. Sample: peripheral blood. V usage is TRBV7-2 and J usage is TRBJ1-3; 8 bases map to TRBD1. This TCR was recovered from a man in his 70s with acute or convalescent COVID-19. The CDR3 loop is CASSSQGAIGNTIYF. The CDR3 coding sequence is TGTGCCAGCAGTTCCCAGGGGGCGATCGGAAACACCATATATTTT.